The 6 T cell receptor beta chains given below trace back to one sample, sequenced in a study of T cell responses to AZD1222 COVID-19 vaccine. Sequencing used immunoSEQ multiplex PCR; TCRdb keeps in-frame clones, though not all of them. The sample lists roughly 130,000 clones, roughly nine tenths seen once, with over 2.5% in the top ten. Sequencing used peripheral blood, obtained on day 0 of AZD1222 vaccination. All receptors derive from an adult in good health.

This chain joins TRBV7-2 and TRBJ2-5, with D tentatively TRBD1 or TRBD2 (5 bases each). The CDR3 covers 14 residues. Trimming took off 5 bases at V and 4 bases at J, with 14 bases between the two ends. Germline V gene lookup returns CDR1 SGHTA and CDR2 FQGNSA. CDR3 DNA: TGTGCCAGCAGCCCCCCCCCGGGACGAGAGACCCAGTACTTC. Amino acids: CASSPPPGRETQYF.

The chain links TRBV7-3 to TRBJ1-1, with a tentative D call TRBD1 (6 bases). This CDR3 is 13 amino acids long. Trimming removed 4 bases from V and 7 bases from J, with 13 bases in between. CDR1 and CDR2 from the germline V gene are SGHTA and FQGTGA. The DNA of the CDR3 is TGTGCCAGCAGCTCCAGAGGGGGGAGTGAAGCTTTCTTT. This codes for CASSSRGGSEAFF.

This sequence joins TRBV7-2 and TRBJ2-2, with 8 bases fitting TRBD1. Trimming at V came to 3 bases and at J to 3 bases, leaving 3 bases not matched to a gene. Looked up from germline, CDR1 is SGHTA and CDR2 is FQGNSA. The CDR3 runs to 15 residues. The CDR3 nucleotides are TGTGCCAGCAGCTTGGGACAGGCAGACACCGGGGAGCTGTTTTTT. Amino acid sequence: CASSLGQADTGELFF. Full variable domain (rest looked up from reference TRBV7-2 and TRBJ2-2): GAGVSQSPSNKVTEKGKDVELRCDPISGHTALYWYRQSLGQGLEFLIYFQGNSAPDKSGLPSDRFSAERTGGSVSTLTIQRTQQEDSAVYLCASSLGQADTGELFFGEGSRLTVL.

This chain connects TRBV23-1 to TRBJ1-5; D might be TRBD1 (6 bases). TRBV23-1 is filed as an ORF, its function uncertain. With 9 bases removed from V and 0 bases from J, the gap between germline ends came to 15 bases. The CDR3 totals 15 residues. The chain's CDR3 is CARRTVPYSNQPQHF. CDR3 coding DNA: TGCGCCAGAAGGACAGTACCTTATAGCAATCAGCCCCAGCATTTT.

In the case of this clone: This same CDR3 is encoded by further DNA sequences in the sample. The rearrangement links TRBV19 to TRBJ1-5; tentative D call: TRBD1 (5 bases). This CDR3 comprises 14 residues. V was cut by 0 bases and J by 5 bases, with 8 bases left in between. CDR1 is LNHDA, CDR2 SQIVND, per germline (reference sequence). The chain's CDR3 is CASSIDRVDQPQHF. The CDR3 DNA follows: TGTGCCAGTAGTATAGACAGGGTAGATCAGCCCCAGCATTTT.

The V gene is TRBV12-3 or TRBV12-4, the J gene TRBJ2-1; D gene uncertain. Trimming stripped 5 bases from V and 15 bases from J, with 17 bases between. The CDR3 extends over 12 amino acids. Written as DNA, the CDR3 is TGTGCCAGCAGTCGAGTCCCGACACCCCCGTTCTTC. Residues: CASSRVPTPPFF.